The source of this T cell receptor (beta chain) is a study of blood T cell repertoires in COVID-19. On the study more broadly: COVID-19 samples collected from the United States, Italy and Spain covered acute and convalescent phases. T cells, B-cell-depleted T cells, or PBMCs supplied cDNA or gDNA.

Original handling: By means of reference gene primer amplification, nucleated cell counts were estimated. Clones were sequenced by immunoSEQ multiplex PCR, and TCRdb holds only the in-frame ones, with some missing. The DNA was the basis for D and trimming; V, J and clone size are from that table. The sample records a few hundred thousand clones, around 87% being singletons. This clone appeared a few times. The CDR3 consists of 12 residues. Deletions cut 3 bases from V and 9 bases from J, with 6 bases between. Germline CDR1 ENHRY, CDR2 SYGVKD. V is TRBV10-3 and J is TRBJ1-6, with D perhaps matching TRBD1 (5 bases). The specimen sequenced was peripheral blood. The clonotype comes from a woman between 50 and 59 years old who had recovered from COVID-19. Here the CDR3 reads CAISEGVSPLHF. CDR3 bases: TGTGCCATCAGTGAAGGGGTTTCACCCCTCCACTTT.